The 18 T cell receptor beta chains in this list originate from one sample, sequenced in a study of blood T cell repertoires in COVID-19. The method was immunoSEQ multiplex PCR; TCRdb's version includes in-frame clones alone and lacks a portion of them. The sample holds about 200,000 clones; around nine tenths are singletons and the top ten take 3% to 3.5%. Sequencing used peripheral blood. These receptors all stem from a man in his sixties with acute or convalescent COVID-19.

The gene calls are TRBV6-5 and TRBJ1-2; 9 positions agree with TRBD1. V was clipped by 7 bases and J by 8 bases; unmatched bases: 5. This CDR3 spans 12 amino acids. Germline assignment: CDR1 MNHEY and CDR2 SVGAGI. The CDR3 DNA sequence: TGTGCCAGCAAAACAGGGGGCCCGGGCTACACCTTC. Translated: CASKTGGPGYTF.

The V and J genes are TRBV7-6 and TRBJ2-7, with 10 bases that match TRBD1. The trim removed 0 bases at V and 3 bases at J, leaving 2 bases unmatched. This CDR3 has 15 amino acids. CDR1 is SGHVS and CDR2 is FNYEAQ in the germline V gene. The CDR3 region has the DNA TGTGCCAGCAGCTTAGCCGGGACAGGGGTCTACGAGCAGTACTTC. It specifies CASSLAGTGVYEQYF.

The DNA of the CDR3 is TGTGCCAGCAGCATAAAGGCCCCAGGAAACGAGCAGTACTTC. Its protein product is CASSIKAPGNEQYF. This rearrangement joins TRBV5-6 to TRBJ2-7; no reliable D call. This CDR3 spans 14 amino acids. The germline CDR1 and CDR2 sequences are SGHDT and YYEEEE. Trimming removed 4 bases at V and 5 bases at J, with 16 bases between.

Only a few counts were recorded for this clone. The chain has TRBV7-9 and TRBJ2-3; TRBD1 matches at 8 bases. Losses at the gene ends were 5 bases for V and 2 bases for J; bases not matched to a gene: 9. The CDR3 totals 16 residues. CDR1 is SEHNR, CDR2 FQNEAQ, per germline (reference sequence). DNA of the CDR3: TGTGCCAGCAGCGTCGGGACAGGAGGTAACACAGATACGCAGTATTTT. Amino acids: CASSVGTGGNTDTQYF. The full variable domain, rest sourced from reference TRBV7-9 and TRBJ2-3, is DTGVSQNPRHKITKRGQNVTFRCDPISEHNRLYWYRQTLGQGPEFLTYFQNEAQLEKSRLLSDRFSAERPKGSFSTLEIQRTEQGDSAMYLCASSVGTGGNTDTQYFGPGTRLTVL.

The chain employs TRBV15 and TRBJ2-5; 8 bases line up with TRBD2. V lost 0 bases to trimming and J lost 5 bases; unmatched junction nucleotides: 11. The V gene's germline CDR1 is LNHNV and CDR2 YYDKDF (reference sequence). The CDR3 runs to 17 residues. Here the CDR3 DNA reads TGTGCCACCAGCAGAGATCTCGGGGGGGCCCCAGGGGAGACCCAGTACTTC. The encoded protein is CATSRDLGGAPGETQYF.

For the CDR3, the DNA is TGTGCCAGCATAGCGGGGGGGCCGGGGGAGACCCAGTACTTC. This translates into CASIAGGPGETQYF. J is TRBJ2-5 and V is TRBV6-7; TRBD2 matches at 11 bases. TRBV6-7 is treated as an ORF (open reading frame) with a function not yet certain. V lost 7 bases to trimming and J lost 5 bases; unmatched junction nucleotides: 6. The CDR3 covers 14 residues.

This clone was counted a single time. This CDR3 is CASSPLGAGGPAGELFF. CDR3 nucleotides: TGTGCCAGCTCACCATTAGGCGCGGGGGGGCCCGCCGGGGAGCTGTTTTTT. This chain uses TRBV18 with TRBJ2-2; TRBD2 aligns across 9 bases. Germline CDR1 and CDR2: KGHSH and LQKENI. The V gene end was trimmed by 2 bases and the J gene end by 6 bases; junction bases not matched to a gene: 10. The CDR3 totals 17 residues. Full variable domain (rest looked up from reference TRBV18 and TRBJ2-2): NAGVMQNPRHLVRRRGQEARLRCSPMKGHSHVYWYRQLPEEGLKFMVYLQKENIIDESGMPKERFSAEFPKEGPSILRIQQVVRGDSAAYFCASSPLGAGGPAGELFFGEGSRLTVL.

J is TRBJ2-7 and V is TRBV13; D is possibly TRBD2 (7 bases). Trimming took off 1 base at V and 4 bases at J, with 17 bases between the two ends. The germline V gene encodes CDR1 PRHDT and CDR2 FYEKMQ (reference sequence). The CDR3 has 16 amino acids. Written as DNA, the CDR3 is TGTGCCAGCAGCTTAGAGGGGGGGGCGGAGGGATACGAGCAGTACTTC. Translating gives CASSLEGGAEGYEQYF. The complete variable domain, with remaining parts taken from reference TRBV13 and TRBJ2-7, reads AAGVIQSPRHLIKEKRETATLKCYPIPRHDTVYWYQQGPGQDPQFLISFYEKMQSDKGSIPDRFSAQQFSDYHSELNMSSLELGDSALYFCASSLEGGAEGYEQYFGPGTRLTVT.

This rearrangement joins TRBV19 to TRBJ1-2, with 8 bases fitting TRBD1. The V and J ends lost 3 bases and 6 bases, in that order; junction bases with no gene match: 9. This CDR3 is 15 amino acids long. Germline assignment: CDR1 LNHDA and CDR2 SQIVND (reference sequence). The CDR3, as DNA: TGTGCCAGTAGTATCCAGGACAGGGCCAGGGATGGCTACACCTTC. The encoded protein is CASSIQDRARDGYTF.

The CDR3 loop reads CASRSHGSYEQYF. The CDR3 bases are TGTGCCAGCAGATCTCACGGCTCCTACGAGCAGTACTTC. This chain uses TRBV28 with TRBJ2-7; D is unresolved. V was pared by 6 bases and J by 0 bases, with 9 bases between. The CDR3 is made up of 13 amino acids. Germline V lookup: CDR1 MDHEN, CDR2 SYDVKM.

This chain uses TRBV4-3 with TRBJ2-7; D is ambiguous. The V and J ends lost 1 base and 0 bases respectively, with 13 bases between them. The germline CDR1 and CDR2 sequences are LGHNA and YSLEER. CDR3 length equals 16 residues. The DNA for the CDR3 is TGCGCCAGCAGCCAAGGGTCAGGTCAAGGCTCCTACGAGCAGTACTTC. It codes for CASSQGSGQGSYEQYF.

The rearrangement joins TRBV9 to TRBJ2-1; 7 positions match TRBD2. CDR1 is SGDLS, CDR2 YYNGEE, per germline. This CDR3 region has 12 residues. The V and J ends lost 2 bases and 13 bases, in that order; junction bases with no gene match: 6. CDR3 protein: CASSVGDYPQFF. The CDR3 DNA sequence: TGTGCCAGCAGCGTGGGGGACTACCCCCAGTTCTTC.

The chain is built from TRBV2 and TRBJ2-1, with TRBD2 matching 12 bases. CDR1 SNHLY and CDR2 FYNNEI come from the germline V gene. This CDR3 has 15 residues. V was clipped by 4 bases and J by 4 bases; unmatched bases: 2. The DNA for the CDR3 is TGTGCCAGCAGTGTTACTAGCGGGGGGTACAATGAGCAGTTCTTC. Translation gives CASSVTSGGYNEQFF.

J is TRBJ2-7 and V is TRBV20-1; D possibly corresponds to TRBD2 (5 bases). Germline CDR1 and CDR2: DFQATT and SNEGSKA (reference sequence). The V and J ends lost 6 bases and 3 bases respectively, with 9 bases between them. The CDR3 loop spans 11 amino acids. The CDR3 region has the DNA TGCAGTGCGTCCGGGAACTACGAGCAGTACTTC. Protein sequence: CSASGNYEQYF.

With respect to this clone: Other DNA sequences in the sample encode the same CDR3. The rearrangement uses TRBV19 and TRBJ2-2, with 7 bases identical to TRBD1. The V gene end was trimmed by 3 bases and the J gene end by 2 bases; junction bases not matched to a gene: 3. Per the germline V gene, CDR1 is LNHDA and CDR2 is SQIVND (reference sequence). The CDR3 has 15 residues. The CDR3, as DNA: TGTGCCAGTAGTATCGGGACAGTTAACACCGGGGAGCTGTTTTTT. Translation: CASSIGTVNTGELFF.

V and J are TRBV6-4 and TRBJ1-1, with D hard to call. The V end was cut by 3 bases, the J end by 0 bases, with 5 bases between. CDR3 length: 13 residues. Germline CDR1 is MRHNA and CDR2 is SNTAGT. CDR3: CASSESVNTEAFF. CDR3 coding DNA: TGTGCCAGCAGTGAGTCAGTGAACACTGAAGCTTTCTTT.

This rearrangement joins TRBV28 to TRBJ1-2; perhaps TRBD1 as D (6 bases). Trimming cost V 6 bases and J 6 bases, with 23 bases left between them. The CDR3 length is 16 residues. The germline V gene encodes CDR1 MDHEN and CDR2 SYDVKM. CDR3 region: CASSLGAAQSADGYTF. Here the CDR3 DNA reads TGTGCCAGCAGCCTGGGGGCAGCTCAATCAGCCGATGGCTACACCTTC.

The chain links TRBV23-1 to TRBJ2-7; 12 positions match TRBD1. TRBV23-1 is flagged as an ORF with uncertain function. Losses at the gene ends were 3 bases for V and 3 bases for J; bases not matched to a gene: 3. The CDR3 totals 15 residues. The CDR3: CASSQRDRGLYEQYF. The CDR3 coding sequence is TGCGCCAGCAGTCAGAGGGACAGGGGGCTCTACGAGCAGTACTTC.